What follows are 3 T cell receptor beta chains derived from one specimen sequenced in a study of T cells expressing NK-cell markers. TCRdb derives one entry per CDR3 protein from the 5' RACE reads, leaving out DNA. The table for this sample gives fewer than 200,000 distinct CDR3 sequences. The sequencing sample was made of blood T cells: a sorted CD56 or NKG2C T cell subset, CD4+ or CD8+ T cells, or bulk PBMC T cells (not recorded which). The source is a woman aged 18 to 75 in good health.

The chain carries TRBV11-2 and TRBJ2-7; TCRdb lists TRBD1, though no DNA is available to test this call. Germline-derived CDR1 and CDR2 are SGHAT and FQNNGV. The CDR3 consists of 15 residues. CDR3 region: CASSLAPGQGYEQYF.

The chain recombines TRBV11-2 with TRBJ2-7; TCRdb designates TRBD2, a call that cannot be tested without DNA. The CDR3 is 14 residues long. Looked up from germline, CDR1 is SGHAT and CDR2 is FQNNGV. The CDR3 loop reads CASSLDRGRGEQYF.

The chain uses TRBV19 and TRBJ2-7; TCRdb selects TRBD2, and the lack of DNA leaves this call unchecked. CDR1 and CDR2 from the germline V gene are LNHDA and SQIVND (reference sequence). CDR3 length: 15 amino acids. The CDR3 sequence: CASRNGIGNTYEQYF.